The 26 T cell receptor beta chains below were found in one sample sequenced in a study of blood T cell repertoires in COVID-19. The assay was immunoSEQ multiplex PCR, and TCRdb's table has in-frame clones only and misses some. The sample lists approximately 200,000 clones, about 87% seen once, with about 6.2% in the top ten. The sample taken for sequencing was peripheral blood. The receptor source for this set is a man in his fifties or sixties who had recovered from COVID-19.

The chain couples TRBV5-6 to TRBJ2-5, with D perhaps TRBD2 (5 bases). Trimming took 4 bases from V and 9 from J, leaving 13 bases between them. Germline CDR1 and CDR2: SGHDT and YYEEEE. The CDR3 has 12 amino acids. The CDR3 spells CASSLDPGAQYF. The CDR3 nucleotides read TGTGCCAGCAGCCTCGACCCCGGGGCCCAGTACTTC.

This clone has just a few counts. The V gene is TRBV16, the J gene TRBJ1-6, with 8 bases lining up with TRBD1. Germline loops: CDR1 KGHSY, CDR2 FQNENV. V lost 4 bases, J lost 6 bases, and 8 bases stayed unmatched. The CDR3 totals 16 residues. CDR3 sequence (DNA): TGTGCCAGCAGCCGTTTACGGACAGGGAGTAATTCACCCCTCCACTTT. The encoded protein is CASSRLRTGSNSPLHF.

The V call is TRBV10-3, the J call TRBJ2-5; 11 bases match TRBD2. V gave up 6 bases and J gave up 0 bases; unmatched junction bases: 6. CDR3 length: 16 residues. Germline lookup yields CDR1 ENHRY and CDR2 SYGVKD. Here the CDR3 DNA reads TGTGCCATCAGCACGACTAGCGGGACGTACCAAGAGACCCAGTACTTC. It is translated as CAISTTSGTYQETQYF.

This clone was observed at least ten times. The CDR3 loop reads CASSPGTGGLDEQFF. The CDR3, as DNA: TGCGCCAGCAGCCCGGGGACAGGGGGCCTCGATGAGCAGTTCTTC. The chain recombines TRBV5-1 with TRBJ2-1; 12 bases match TRBD1. This CDR3 has 15 amino acids. Trimming removed 4 bases from V and 8 bases from J; junction bases left unmatched: 7. Germline V gene sequence: CDR1 SGHRS, CDR2 YFSETQ.

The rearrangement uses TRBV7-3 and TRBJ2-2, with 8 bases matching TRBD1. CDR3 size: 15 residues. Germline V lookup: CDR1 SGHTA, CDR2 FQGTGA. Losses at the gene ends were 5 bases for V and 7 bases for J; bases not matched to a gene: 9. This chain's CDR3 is CASSPATGVDGELFF. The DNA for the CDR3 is TGTGCCAGCAGCCCGGCGACAGGGGTAGACGGGGAGCTGTTTTTT.

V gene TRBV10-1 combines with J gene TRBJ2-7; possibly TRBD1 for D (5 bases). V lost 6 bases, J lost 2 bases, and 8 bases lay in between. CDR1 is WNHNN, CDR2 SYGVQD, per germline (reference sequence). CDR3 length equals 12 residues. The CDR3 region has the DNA TGCGCCAGCAGCGACAGAACCTACGAGCAGTACTTC. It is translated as CASSDRTYEQYF.

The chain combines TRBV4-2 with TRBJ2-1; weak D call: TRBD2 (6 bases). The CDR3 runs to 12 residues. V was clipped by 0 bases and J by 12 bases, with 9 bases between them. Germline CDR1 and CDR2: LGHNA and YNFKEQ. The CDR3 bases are TGTGCCAGCAGCCAAGAACCACTAGCGCAGTTCTTC. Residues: CASSQEPLAQFF.

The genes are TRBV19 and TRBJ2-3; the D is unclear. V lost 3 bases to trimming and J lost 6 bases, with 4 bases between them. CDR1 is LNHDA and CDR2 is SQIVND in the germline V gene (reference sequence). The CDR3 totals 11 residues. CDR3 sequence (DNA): TGTGCCAGTAGTATCGGTGATACGCAGTATTTT. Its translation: CASSIGDTQYF. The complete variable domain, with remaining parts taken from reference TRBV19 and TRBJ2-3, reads DGGITQSPKYLFRKEGQNVTLSCEQNLNHDAMYWYRQDPGQGLRLIYYSQIVNDFQKGDIAEGYSVSREKKESFPLTVTSAQKNPTAFYLCASSIGDTQYFGPGTRLTVL.

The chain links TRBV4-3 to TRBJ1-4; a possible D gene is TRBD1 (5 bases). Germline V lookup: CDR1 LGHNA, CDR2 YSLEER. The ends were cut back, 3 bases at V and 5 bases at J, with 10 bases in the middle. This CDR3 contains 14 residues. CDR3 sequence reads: CASSQDGGNEKLFF. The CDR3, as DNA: TGCGCCAGCAGCCAGGATGGGGGGAATGAAAAACTGTTTTTT.

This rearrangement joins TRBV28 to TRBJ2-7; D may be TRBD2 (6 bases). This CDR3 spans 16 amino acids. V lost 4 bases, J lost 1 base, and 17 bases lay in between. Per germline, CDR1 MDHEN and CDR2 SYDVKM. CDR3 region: CASSSSSAGLSYEQYF. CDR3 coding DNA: TGTGCCAGCAGTTCCTCCTCCGCGGGACTTTCCTACGAGCAGTACTTC.

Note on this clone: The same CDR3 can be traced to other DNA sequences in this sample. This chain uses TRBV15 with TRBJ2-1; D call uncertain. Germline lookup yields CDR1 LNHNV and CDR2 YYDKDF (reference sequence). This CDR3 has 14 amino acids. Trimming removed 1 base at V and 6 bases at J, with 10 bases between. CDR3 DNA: TGTGCCACCAGCAGAGGGAGTAGTGGCAATGAGCAGTTCTTC. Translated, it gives CATSRGSSGNEQFF.

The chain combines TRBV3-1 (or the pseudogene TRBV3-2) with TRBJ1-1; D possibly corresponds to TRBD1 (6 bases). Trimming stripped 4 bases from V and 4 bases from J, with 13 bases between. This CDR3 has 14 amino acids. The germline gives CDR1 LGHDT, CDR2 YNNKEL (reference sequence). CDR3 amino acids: CASSPDRGSTEAFF. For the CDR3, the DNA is TGTGCCAGCAGCCCGGACAGAGGGAGCACTGAAGCTTTCTTT.

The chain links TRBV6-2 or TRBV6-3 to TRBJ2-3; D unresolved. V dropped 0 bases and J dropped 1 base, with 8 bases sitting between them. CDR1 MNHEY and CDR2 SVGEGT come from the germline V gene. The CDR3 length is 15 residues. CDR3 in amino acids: CASSYSDGGTDTQYF. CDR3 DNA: TGTGCCAGCAGTTACTCAGATGGAGGCACAGATACGCAGTATTTT.

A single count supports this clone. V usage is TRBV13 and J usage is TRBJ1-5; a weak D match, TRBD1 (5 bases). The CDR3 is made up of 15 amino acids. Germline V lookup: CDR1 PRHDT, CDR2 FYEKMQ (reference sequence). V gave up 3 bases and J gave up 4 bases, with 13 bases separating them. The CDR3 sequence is CASSFSGTRNQPQHF. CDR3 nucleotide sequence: TGTGCCAGCAGCTTTAGCGGGACGAGGAATCAGCCCCAGCATTTT. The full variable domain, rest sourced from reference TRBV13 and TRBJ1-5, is AAGVIQSPRHLIKEKRETATLKCYPIPRHDTVYWYQQGPGQDPQFLISFYEKMQSDKGSIPDRFSAQQFSDYHSELNMSSLELGDSALYFCASSFSGTRNQPQHFGDGTRLSIL.

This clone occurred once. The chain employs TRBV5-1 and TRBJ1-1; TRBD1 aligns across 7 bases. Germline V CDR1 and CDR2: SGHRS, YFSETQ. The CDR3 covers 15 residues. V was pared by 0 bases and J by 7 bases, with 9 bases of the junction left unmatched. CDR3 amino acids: CASSLGGQTYYEAFF. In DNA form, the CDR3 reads TGCGCCAGCAGCTTGGGGGGACAGACGTATTATGAAGCTTTCTTT.

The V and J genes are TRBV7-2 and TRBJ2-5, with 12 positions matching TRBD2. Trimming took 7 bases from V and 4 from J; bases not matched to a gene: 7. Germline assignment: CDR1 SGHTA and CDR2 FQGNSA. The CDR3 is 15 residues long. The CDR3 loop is CASTSSGGARETQYF. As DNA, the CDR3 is TGTGCCAGCACCTCTAGCGGGGGGGCTAGAGAGACCCAGTACTTC.

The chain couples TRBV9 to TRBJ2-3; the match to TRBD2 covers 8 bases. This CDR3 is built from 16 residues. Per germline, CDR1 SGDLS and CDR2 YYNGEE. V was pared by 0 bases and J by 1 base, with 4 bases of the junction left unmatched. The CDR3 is CASSVGISGGTDTQYF. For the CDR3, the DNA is TGTGCCAGCAGCGTAGGTATTAGCGGGGGCACAGATACGCAGTATTTT.

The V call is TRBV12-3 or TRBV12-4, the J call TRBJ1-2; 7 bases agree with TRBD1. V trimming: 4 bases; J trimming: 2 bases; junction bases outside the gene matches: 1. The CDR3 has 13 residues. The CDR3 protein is CASSSTGNYGYTF. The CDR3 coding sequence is TGTGCCAGCAGTTCGACAGGGAACTATGGCTACACCTTC.

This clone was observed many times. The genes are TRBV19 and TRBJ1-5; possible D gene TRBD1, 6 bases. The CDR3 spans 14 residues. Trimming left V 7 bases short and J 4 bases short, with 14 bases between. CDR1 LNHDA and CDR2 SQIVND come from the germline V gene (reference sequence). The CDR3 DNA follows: TGTGCCAGTATGCAGGACAGCTATAATCAGCCCCAGCATTTT. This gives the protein CASMQDSYNQPQHF.

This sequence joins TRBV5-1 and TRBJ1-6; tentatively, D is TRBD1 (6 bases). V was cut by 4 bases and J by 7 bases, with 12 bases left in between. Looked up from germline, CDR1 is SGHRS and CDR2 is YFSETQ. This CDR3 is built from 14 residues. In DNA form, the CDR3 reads TGCGCCAGCAGCGCCGCGGGGGCGAATTCACCCCTCCACTTT. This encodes CASSAAGANSPLHF.

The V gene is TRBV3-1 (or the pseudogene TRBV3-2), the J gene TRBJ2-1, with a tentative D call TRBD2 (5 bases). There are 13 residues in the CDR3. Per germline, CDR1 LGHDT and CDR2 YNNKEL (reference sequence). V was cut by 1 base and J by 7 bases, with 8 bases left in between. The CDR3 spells CASSQASGNEQFF. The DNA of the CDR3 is TGTGCCAGCAGCCAAGCCTCGGGGAATGAGCAGTTCTTC.

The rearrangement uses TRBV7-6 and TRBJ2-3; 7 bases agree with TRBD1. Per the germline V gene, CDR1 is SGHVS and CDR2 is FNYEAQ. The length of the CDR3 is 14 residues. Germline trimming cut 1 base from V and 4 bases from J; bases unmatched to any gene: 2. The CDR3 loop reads CASSLGGGSDTQYF. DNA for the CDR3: TGTGCCAGCAGCTTAGGAGGGGGCTCAGATACGCAGTATTTT.

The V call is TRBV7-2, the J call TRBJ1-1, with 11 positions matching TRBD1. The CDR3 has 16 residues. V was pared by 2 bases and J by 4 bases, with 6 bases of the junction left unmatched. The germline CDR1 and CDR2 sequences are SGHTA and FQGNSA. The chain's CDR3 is CASSLRTGGLGTEAFF. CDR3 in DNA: TGTGCCAGCAGCTTAAGGACAGGGGGCTTAGGCACTGAAGCTTTCTTT.

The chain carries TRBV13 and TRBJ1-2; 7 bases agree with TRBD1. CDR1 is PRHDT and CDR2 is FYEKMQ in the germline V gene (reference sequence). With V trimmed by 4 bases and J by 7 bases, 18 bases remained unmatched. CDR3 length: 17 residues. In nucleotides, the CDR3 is TGTGCCAGCAGCTCCACTATGACAGGGATCGGAAAAAGTGGCTACACCTTC. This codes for CASSSTMTGIGKSGYTF.

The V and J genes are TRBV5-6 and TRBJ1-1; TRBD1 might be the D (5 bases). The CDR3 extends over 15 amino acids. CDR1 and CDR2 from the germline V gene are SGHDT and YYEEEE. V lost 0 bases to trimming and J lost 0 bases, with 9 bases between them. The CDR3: CASSLATQVNTEAFF. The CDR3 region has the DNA TGTGCCAGCAGCTTGGCCACACAGGTGAACACTGAAGCTTTCTTT.

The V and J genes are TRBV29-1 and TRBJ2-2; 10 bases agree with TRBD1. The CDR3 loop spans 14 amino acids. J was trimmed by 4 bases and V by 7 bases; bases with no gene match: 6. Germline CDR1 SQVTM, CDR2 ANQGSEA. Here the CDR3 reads CSADRGRATGELFF. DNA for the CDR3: TGCAGCGCAGACAGGGGGCGAGCCACCGGGGAGCTGTTTTTT.